This T cell receptor beta chain was captured by sequencing in a study of response to subunit inactivated influenza vaccine. The CDR3 loop spans 15 amino acids. Germline CDR1 and CDR2: SEHNR and FQNEAQ (reference sequence). V lost 4 bases to trimming and J lost 4 bases, with 14 bases between them. Findings of the study overall: The authors offered the suggestion that each seasonal influenza vaccination recruits few new T cells.

TCRdb reprocessed the RT-PCR reads via MiXCR and lists one record per CDR3 protein. The sample records roughly 760,000 distinct CDR3 sequences, approximately 22% being singletons. This clonotype was observed a handful of times. The antigen remains undetermined. This specimen was PBMCs from blood, taken more than 4 days after vaccination. This sequence joins TRBV7-9 and TRBJ1-5; tentatively, D is TRBD1 (6 bases). The sequence derives from a man aged 50 to 60 who received an inactivated influenza vaccine. The CDR3 spells CASSSGRGANQPQHF. CDR3 bases: TGTGCCAGCAGCTCCGGGCGGGGGGCGAATCAGCCCCAGCATTTT.